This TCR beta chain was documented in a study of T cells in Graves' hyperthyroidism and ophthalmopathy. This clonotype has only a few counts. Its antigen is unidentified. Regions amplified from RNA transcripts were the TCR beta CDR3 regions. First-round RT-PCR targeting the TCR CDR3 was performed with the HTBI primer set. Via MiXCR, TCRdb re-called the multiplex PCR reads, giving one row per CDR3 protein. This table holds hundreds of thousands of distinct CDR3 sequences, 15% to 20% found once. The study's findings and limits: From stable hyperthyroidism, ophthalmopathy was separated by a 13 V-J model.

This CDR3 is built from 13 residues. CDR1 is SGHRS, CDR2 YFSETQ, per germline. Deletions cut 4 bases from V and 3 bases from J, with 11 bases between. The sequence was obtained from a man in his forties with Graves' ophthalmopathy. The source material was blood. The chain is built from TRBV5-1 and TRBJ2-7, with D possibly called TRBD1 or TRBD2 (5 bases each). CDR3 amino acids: CASSPGPFYEQYF. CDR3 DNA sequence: TGCGCCAGCAGCCCGGGGCCCTTCTACGAGCAGTACTTC.